This TCR beta chain was captured by sequencing in a study of CD8 T cell repertoires and HIV-1 epitope variants. Study-level information: Each of Twenty-five Gag and Nef epitope peptides stimulated a separate culture. An uncultured baseline aliquot held 1M T cells. Control wells had CMV/EBV/flu peptides, negative Ebola AY9, or no peptide.

Here immunoSEQ multiplex PCR was the method, and the copy in TCRdb shows in-frame clones only, minus some. The table includes under 3,000 clones, about two thirds detected once. This clone was observed a handful of times. Its target is unknown. The CDR3 contains 12 residues. V was cut by 3 bases and J by 6 bases, with 6 bases left in between. Per germline, CDR1 WNHNN and CDR2 SYGVQD (reference sequence). The gene calls are TRBV10-1 and TRBJ1-5; D remains ambiguous. This clonotype was sampled from a male donor with HIV. The sample taken for sequencing was cultured CD8+ T cells derived from PBMCs. CDR3 region: CASSDLGQPQHF. For the CDR3, the DNA is TGCGCCAGCAGTGATCTGGGTCAGCCCCAGCATTTT.